The 30 T cell receptor beta chains below all came from one sample that was sequenced in a study of identical twins. A single record per CDR3 protein comes from TCRdb applying MiXCR to the 5' RACE reads. The sample shows 1.5 million to 2 million distinct CDR3 sequences, around 33% of them seen only once. Sequencing was carried out using cord blood. The receptors stem from a newborn girl in good health.

On this clonotype: A much larger clone lies one base from this, so it may be a read error. The chain links TRBV20-1 to TRBJ2-4; D may be TRBD2 (6 bases). The assigned J gene may be wrong: the sequence end matches TRBJ2-7 better. Germline V CDR1 and CDR2: DFQATT, SNEGSKA (reference sequence). The CDR3 is 15 residues long. This chain's CDR3 is CSARDGGSSTYEQYF. The CDR3 nucleotides read TGCAGTGCTAGAGATGGAGGGTCTAGCACCTACGAGCAGTACTTC.

This rearrangement joins TRBV15 to TRBJ1-1; unclear D gene. The CDR3 spans 14 residues. Germline loops: CDR1 LNHNV, CDR2 YYDKDF (reference sequence). Trimming stripped 0 bases from V and 4 bases from J, with 9 bases between. The CDR3 reads CATSRDRGSTEAFF. The DNA of the CDR3 is TGTGCCACCAGCAGAGATCGTGGGAGCACTGAAGCTTTCTTT. Drawing the rest from reference TRBV15 and TRBJ1-1, the complete variable domain is DAMVIQNPRYQVTQFGKPVTLSCSQTLNHNVMYWYQQKSSQAPKLLFHYYDKDFNNEADTPDNFQSRRPNTSFCFLDIRSPGLGDTAMYLCATSRDRGSTEAFFGQGTRLTVV.

This clonotype was detected only a few times. The V gene is TRBV4-2, the J gene TRBJ1-4; D remains ambiguous. Germline assignment: CDR1 LGHNA and CDR2 YNFKEQ. The CDR3 sequence is 17 residues long. V was cut by 3 bases and J by 0 bases, with 14 bases left in between. The chain's CDR3 is CASSQDPASATNEKLFF. CDR3 coding DNA: TGTGCCAGCAGCCAGGACCCGGCGTCTGCAACTAATGAAAAACTGTTTTTT.

This clonotype was observed at least ten times. A junction end diverges from the germline sequence, so it may reflect a read error. V gene TRBV5-1 combines with J gene TRBJ1-1; D might be TRBD1 (6 bases). Germline CDR1 and CDR2: SGHRS and YFSETQ. The CDR3 runs 14 residues. CDR3 DNA: TGTGCCAGCAGCTTAACACAGGGGAACACTGAAGCTTTCTTT. Its protein product is CASSLTQGNTEAFF.

This clonotype has a handful of counts. The chain has TRBV9 and TRBJ1-1; D unresolved. Between the trimmed V and J ends, which lost 6 bases and 2 bases, there was a span of 11 bases. The CDR3 contains 13 residues. Germline V gene data show CDR1 as SGDLS and CDR2 as YYNGEE. CDR3 loop: CASTLALNTEAFF. The DNA for the CDR3 is TGTGCCAGCACTCTCGCCCTCAACACTGAAGCTTTCTTT. The full variable domain, with the rest looked up from reference TRBV9 and TRBJ1-1, is DSGVTQTPKHLITATGQRVTLRCSPRSGDLSVYWYQQSLDQGLQFLIQYYNGEERAKGNILERFSAQQFPDLHSELNLSSLELGDSALYFCASTLALNTEAFFGQGTRLTVV.

The V and J genes are TRBV11-1 and TRBJ2-1, with TRBD2 matching over 10 bases. V was pared by 4 bases and J by 7 bases, with 22 bases of the junction left unmatched. This CDR3 region has 20 residues. From germline, CDR1 is SGHAT and CDR2 FQDESV (reference sequence). The DNA of the CDR3 is TGTGCCAGCAGCTACCCCCGAAGAAGAGACCTAGCGGGAGACAAGAATGAGCAGTTCTTC. Encoded protein: CASSYPRRRDLAGDKNEQFF.

This clonotype has just a few counts. V is TRBV29-1 and J is TRBJ1-3, with TRBD1 identical over 9 bases. The trim removed 6 bases at V and 3 bases at J, leaving 3 bases unmatched. This CDR3 comprises 13 residues. Per germline, CDR1 SQVTM and CDR2 ANQGSEA. The CDR3 sequence is CSVADRGGNTIYF. In DNA, the CDR3 is TGCAGCGTGGCGGACAGGGGTGGAAACACCATATATTTT.

There are a few counts of this clonotype. The chain joins TRBV6-6 to TRBJ2-1; a possible D gene is TRBD2 (6 bases). CDR1 and CDR2 from the germline V gene are MNHNY and SVGAGI (reference sequence). V was cut by 1 base and J by 5 bases, with 12 bases left in between. CDR3 length: 15 residues. Here the CDR3 reads CASSYYTSRDNEQFF. CDR3 DNA sequence: TGTGCCAGCAGTTACTACACTAGCCGGGACAATGAGCAGTTCTTC.

This chain uses TRBV7-2 with TRBJ2-3, with 10 positions matching TRBD2. Germline assignment: CDR1 SGHTA and CDR2 FQGNSA. CDR3 length: 17 amino acids. Germline trimming cut 1 base from V and 4 bases from J; bases unmatched to any gene: 8. The CDR3 DNA reads TGTGCCAGCAGCTTAGATGCTAGCGGGAGCCTCGCAGATACGCAGTATTTT. Translation gives CASSLDASGSLADTQYF. The full variable domain, in which reference TRBV7-2 and TRBJ2-3 provide the parts outside the CDR3, is GAGVSQSPSNKVTEKGKDVELRCDPISGHTALYWYRQSLGQGLEFLIYFQGNSAPDKSGLPSDRFSAERTGGSVSTLTIQRTQQEDSAVYLCASSLDASGSLADTQYFGPGTRLTVL.

The V and J genes are TRBV20-1 and TRBJ2-6, with D perhaps TRBD1 (6 bases). This CDR3 is 18 amino acids long. Between the trimmed V and J ends, which lost 0 bases and 2 bases, there was a span of 17 bases. Looked up from germline, CDR1 is DFQATT and CDR2 is SNEGSKA (reference sequence). DNA of the CDR3: TGCAGTGCTAGAGATTCGACAGGACCAGTAGCTGGGGCCAACGTCCTGACTTTC. Translation: CSARDSTGPVAGANVLTF.

In its sample, this clonotype was seen a few times. CDR3: CASSPRPPKQYF. CDR3 bases: TGTGCCAGCAGCCCCCGTCCCCCCAAGCAGTACTTC. The chain couples TRBV11-2 to TRBJ2-7; D remains unclear. From germline, CDR1 is SGHAT and CDR2 FQNNGV. Trimming pared 5 bases from V and 8 bases from J, leaving 13 bases between. The CDR3 sequence is 12 residues long.

In the case of this clonotype: A single base separates this from a much larger clone, so it may be a read error. The rearrangement links TRBV3-1 to TRBJ2-7; D uncertain. CDR1 and CDR2 (germline): LGHDT, YNNKEL (reference sequence). The CDR3 has 10 residues. Trimming shortened V by 11 bases and J by 4 bases, and 9 bases separated the two germline ends. CDR3 in amino acids: CAGIFYEQYF. The CDR3 DNA reads TGTGCCGGCATCTTTTACGAGCAGTACTTC.

This clonotype was seen a handful of times. The chain has TRBV7-9 and TRBJ2-7; D possibly corresponds to TRBD2 (5 bases). This CDR3 comprises 11 residues. The germline CDR1 and CDR2 sequences are SEHNR and FQNEAQ (reference sequence). With 4 bases removed from V and 7 bases from J, the gap between germline ends came to 8 bases. CDR3 in amino acids: CASSSGIEQYF. DNA of the CDR3: TGTGCCAGCAGCTCCGGGATTGAGCAGTACTTC.

The J gene is TRBJ2-3, the V gene TRBV7-2, with D maybe TRBD2 (6 bases). Germline CDR1 and CDR2: SGHTA and FQGNSA. V was pared by 1 base and J by 7 bases, with 15 bases between. The CDR3 consists of 15 residues. CDR3 in DNA: TGTGCCAGCAGCTTAGGCGGGACTCCGACAAATACGCAGTATTTT. Protein: CASSLGGTPTNTQYF. Supplemented by reference TRBV7-2 and TRBJ2-3, the full variable domain reads GAGVSQSPSNKVTEKGKDVELRCDPISGHTALYWYRQSLGQGLEFLIYFQGNSAPDKSGLPSDRFSAERTGGSVSTLTIQRTQQEDSAVYLCASSLGGTPTNTQYFGPGTRLTVL.

The V and J genes are TRBV4-2 and TRBJ2-1; 13 bases match TRBD2. The end of the DNA aligns better with TRBJ2-7, so the J call may be wrong. The germline CDR1 and CDR2 sequences are LGHNA and YNFKEQ. This CDR3 is 16 amino acids long. The DNA of the CDR3 is TGTGCCAGCAGCCGGACTAGCGGGGGTAAATACAATGAGCAGTACTTC. It encodes CASSRTSGGKYNEQYF.

V and J are TRBV12-3 or TRBV12-4 and TRBJ2-1; 7 bases line up with TRBD2. The CDR3 extends over 15 amino acids. V shed 5 bases and J 1 base; nucleotides not matched to a gene: 5. The CDR3 sequence is CASSRPGLSYNEQFF. In DNA form, the CDR3 reads TGTGCCAGCAGTCGCCCGGGACTATCCTACAATGAGCAGTTCTTC.

In the case of this clonotype: This may be a read error, as it is one base from a much larger clone. V gene TRBV25-1 combines with J gene TRBJ1-2, with TRBD1 identical over 8 bases. Germline V lookup: CDR1 MGHDK, CDR2 SYGVNS. The CDR3 covers 13 residues. CDR3 protein: CPSRFQGADGYTF. The DNA for the CDR3 is TGTCCCAGCAGATTTCAGGGGGCAGATGGCTACACCTTC.

This clonotype was counted only a few times. The chain uses TRBV5-1 and TRBJ2-3; 7 bases map to TRBD1. After removal of 4 bases from V and 4 bases from J, the junction contained 6 bases not matched to a gene. There are 14 residues in the CDR3. Germline loops: CDR1 SGHRS, CDR2 YFSETQ. The CDR3, as DNA: TGCGCCAGCAGCCCGCCGGGACAGCCAGATACGCAGTATTTT. Its protein is CASSPPGQPDTQYF.

The rearrangement joins TRBV6-5 to TRBJ1-1, with D perhaps TRBD1 (6 bases). This CDR3 is built from 15 residues. Germline CDR1 is MNHEY and CDR2 is SVGAGI. V was clipped by 6 bases and J by 1 base, with 15 bases between them. The CDR3 loop is CASSTGRTENTEAFF. For the CDR3, the DNA is TGTGCCAGCAGCACCGGGAGGACAGAGAACACTGAAGCTTTCTTT.

This clonotype was recorded a few times. CDR3 region: CASSLDGGRASADTQYF. In DNA form, the CDR3 reads TGCGCCAGCAGCTTGGACGGCGGGAGGGCCTCCGCAGATACGCAGTATTTT. The chain is built from TRBV5-1 and TRBJ2-3; 9 nucleotides align to TRBD2. The trim removed 0 bases at V and 4 bases at J, leaving 9 bases unmatched. This CDR3 is built from 17 residues. CDR1 and CDR2 from the germline V gene are SGHRS and YFSETQ.

This sequence joins TRBV11-2 and TRBJ1-1; TRBD1 matches at 7 bases. Trimming took 4 bases from V and 0 from J; bases not matched to a gene: 5. Germline V CDR1 and CDR2: SGHAT, FQNNGV. This CDR3 has 15 amino acids. CDR3 in amino acids: CASSSLRGMNTEAFF. DNA for the CDR3: TGTGCCAGCAGCTCGCTCAGGGGGATGAACACTGAAGCTTTCTTT.

About this clonotype: One end of the junction does not line up with germline, which may come from a read error. The J gene is TRBJ1-1, the V gene TRBV12-3 or TRBV12-4; TRBD1 aligns across 8 bases. The CDR3 contains 15 residues. CDR3 sequence: CASGLVDRGNTEAFF. The CDR3 coding sequence is TGTGCCAGCGGTTTAGTCGACAGGGGGAACACTGAAGCTTTCTTT.

With regard to this clonotype: Since a much larger clone is just one base distant, this may be a read error. The genes are TRBV5-1 and TRBJ2-5; 7 nucleotides agree with TRBD1. The J call may not be correct, given that the DNA end is closer to TRBJ2-7. This CDR3 has 13 residues. Germline V gives CDR1 SGHRS, CDR2 YFSETQ. CDR3: CAGSSYRGYEQYF. In nucleotides, the CDR3 is TGCGCCGGCAGCTCTTACAGGGGATACGAGCAGTACTTC.

The chain carries TRBV9 and TRBJ1-4; D is unclear. Looked up from germline, CDR1 is SGDLS and CDR2 is YYNGEE. With 4 bases removed from V and 8 bases from J, the gap between germline ends came to 12 bases. This CDR3 is built from 13 residues. The CDR3 bases are TGTGCCAGCAGCCCCACGATTAACGAAAAACTGTTTTTT. The encoded protein is CASSPTINEKLFF.

This clonotype was detected only a few times. This rearrangement joins TRBV7-8 to TRBJ2-3, with TRBD2 matching 12 bases. The CDR3 length is 17 residues. Germline lookup yields CDR1 SGHVS and CDR2 FQNEAQ. The J segment lost 4 bases and the V segment lost 2 bases, leaving 7 bases of the junction unmatched. This CDR3 is CASSLRDLAGGPDTQYF. CDR3 bases: TGTGCCAGCAGCTTAAGGGATCTAGCGGGAGGGCCAGATACGCAGTATTTT.

V is TRBV3-1 and J is TRBJ1-1; D might be TRBD1 (6 bases). V was trimmed by 1 base and J by 7 bases, leaving 16 bases between them. CDR3 length: 15 amino acids. CDR1 is LGHDT and CDR2 is YNNKEL in the germline V gene (reference sequence). CDR3: CASSQVAGALGEAFF. CDR3 DNA sequence: TGTGCCAGCAGCCAAGTTGCAGGGGCCCTTGGTGAAGCTTTCTTT.

The CDR3 DNA follows: TGTGCCAGCAGCCTAGACAGTACTGGATCCTACGAGCAGTACTTC. Its protein is CASSLDSTGSYEQYF. J is TRBJ2-7 and V is TRBV12-3 or TRBV12-4; weak D call: TRBD1 (5 bases). CDR3 size: 15 residues. V lost 6 bases and J 1 base, leaving 16 bases between the germline ends.

The CDR3 nucleotides read TGCAGTGCTAGAGGCTCTTCGCTCGGGCCACCTTTACCCTACGAGCAGTACTTC. Its translation is CSARGSSLGPPLPYEQYF. The chain is built from TRBV20-1 and TRBJ2-7; D is unclear. In germline, CDR1 is DFQATT, CDR2 SNEGSKA (reference sequence). This CDR3 region has 18 residues. V was clipped by 1 base and J by 2 bases, with 24 bases between them.

V usage is TRBV7-2 and J usage is TRBJ2-1, with no clear D. This CDR3 is 12 amino acids long. The V and J ends lost 11 bases and 5 bases respectively, with 13 bases between them. Looked up from germline, CDR1 is SGHTA and CDR2 is FQGNSA. CDR3 sequence: CAFRTINNEQFF. CDR3 nucleotides: TGTGCCTTTCGGACGATAAACAATGAGCAGTTCTTC.

V gene TRBV6-1 combines with J gene TRBJ1-1, with 7 bases that match TRBD1. CDR1 and CDR2 from the germline V gene are MNHNS and SASEGT. V lost 7 bases to trimming and J lost 1 base; unmatched junction nucleotides: 3. The CDR3 covers 13 residues. The CDR3 protein is CASNRGGNTEAFF. DNA for the CDR3: TGTGCCAGCAACAGGGGAGGGAACACTGAAGCTTTCTTT.